This TCR beta chain came from a study of technical replicates of blood from several donors. Remarks on this clone: A junction end diverges from the germline sequence, so it may reflect a read error.

From germline, CDR1 is SGHNT and CDR2 YENEEA. This CDR3 is 14 amino acids long. Sequencing used immunoSEQ multiplex PCR; TCRdb keeps in-frame clones, though not all of them. The sample lists 70,000 or so clones; approximately 88% were seen once. Sequencing was carried out using PBMCs. V gene TRBV11-3 combines with J gene TRBJ1-5; 7 bases line up with TRBD1. The sequence came from a human donor in good health. Some clones in this sample may be carry-over from other donors' samples. CDR3 nucleotides: TGTGCCAGCAGTTTAGACAGGGACAATCAGCCCCAGCATTTT. Protein product: CASSLDRDNQPQHF.